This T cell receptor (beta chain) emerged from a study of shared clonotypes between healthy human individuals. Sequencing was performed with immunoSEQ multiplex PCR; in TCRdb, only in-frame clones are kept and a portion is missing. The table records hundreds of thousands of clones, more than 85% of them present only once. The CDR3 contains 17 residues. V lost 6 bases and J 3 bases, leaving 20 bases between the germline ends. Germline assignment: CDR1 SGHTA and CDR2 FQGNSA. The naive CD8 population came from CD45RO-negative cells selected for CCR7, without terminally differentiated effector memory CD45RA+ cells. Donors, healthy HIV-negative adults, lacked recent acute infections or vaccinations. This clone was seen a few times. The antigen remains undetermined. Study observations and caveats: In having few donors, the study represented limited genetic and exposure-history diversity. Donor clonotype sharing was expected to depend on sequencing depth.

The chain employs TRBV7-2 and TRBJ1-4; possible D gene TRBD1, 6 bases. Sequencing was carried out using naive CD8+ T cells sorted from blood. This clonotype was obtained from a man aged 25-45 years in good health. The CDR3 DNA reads TGTGCCAGCAGTCCCACAGCAACAGGGCTGGCTAATGAAAAACTGTTTTTT. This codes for CASSPTATGLANEKLFF.